This TCR beta chain is drawn from a study of cytomegalovirus exposure and HLA in healthy donors. Study results and limitations: Sequencing likely generated an artifact that appeared as a cluster of highly shared sequence variants. As was reported, the HLA-A and HLA-B alleles of most subjects were accurately predicted from TCR beta sequences. Being productive about 87% or about 30% of the time was typical of most TCR beta V segments in an earlier analysis.

This PCR relied on a set of 60 Vbeta primers and 13 Jbeta primers. The data were produced by immunoSEQ multiplex PCR, yet TCRdb's version contains in-frame clones alone and is incomplete. The repertoire holds roughly 200,000 clones, with 65% to 85% as singletons. This CDR3 contains 15 residues. J lost 7 bases, V lost 0 bases, and 6 bases had no gene match. From germline, CDR1 is LGHNT and CDR2 FRNRAP. About this clone: The antigen remains undetermined.

The receptor comes from a female donor in good health and CMV-seronegative. The chain links TRBV12-5 to TRBJ1-1; 9 bases match TRBD1. The sequencing sample was made of PBMCs. The CDR3: CASGLVPGQGFEAFF. DNA for the CDR3: TGTGCTAGTGGTTTGGTACCGGGACAGGGATTTGAAGCTTTCTTT.